This passage covers 30 T cell receptor beta chains from one sample sequenced in a study of OX40 agonist ivuxolimab in advanced cancers. TCRdb's copy holds only in-frame clones and misses some; the assay was immunoSEQ multiplex PCR. Counted here are some 67,000 clones, about 80% occurring once; the ten biggest clones make up 5.5%. Specimen: CD4+ or CD8+ T cells sorted from blood, collected in a trial of the OX40 agonist ivuxolimab. The receptors originated from an adult with an advanced solid tumor such as melanoma, head and neck, liver or kidney cancer.

The J gene is TRBJ2-6, the V gene TRBV7-3; 9 bases line up with TRBD1. This CDR3 contains 19 residues. Germline trimming cut 5 bases from V and 1 base from J; bases unmatched to any gene: 12. CDR1 and CDR2 from the germline V gene are SGHTA and FQGTGA. The CDR3 reads CASSATGGLRLSGANVLTF. The CDR3 DNA reads TGTGCCAGCAGCGCAACAGGGGGCCTGCGCCTTTCTGGGGCCAACGTCCTGACTTTC.

The chain carries TRBV5-5 and TRBJ1-4, with 9 bases matching TRBD1. Germline values: CDR1 SGHKS, CDR2 YYEKEE (reference sequence). V dropped 4 bases and J dropped 6; count of bases not matched to a gene: 7. The CDR3 consists of 15 residues. The CDR3 reads CASSPGQGRDEKLFF. The CDR3 DNA sequence: TGTGCCAGCAGCCCGGGACAGGGACGGGATGAAAAACTGTTTTTT.

This chain links TRBV7-3 with TRBJ1-2; D possibly corresponds to TRBD1 (6 bases). From germline, CDR1 is SGHTA and CDR2 FQGTGA. The CDR3 runs to 15 residues. Trimming took 6 bases from V and 1 from J, leaving 15 bases between them. CDR3 protein: CASREQGGFNYGYTF. In DNA form, the CDR3 reads TGTGCCAGCAGGGAACAGGGAGGATTTAACTATGGCTACACCTTC.

This rearrangement joins TRBV28 to TRBJ1-5, with D unclear. Trimming pared 1 base from V and 0 bases from J, leaving 7 bases between. Germline V gene data show CDR1 as MDHEN and CDR2 as SYDVKM. The CDR3 has 15 amino acids. In DNA, the CDR3 is TGTGCCAGCAGTTTATTGTCACGTAGCAATCAGCCCCAGCATTTT. Translating it yields CASSLLSRSNQPQHF.

This rearrangement joins TRBV7-8 to TRBJ1-1; D may be TRBD1 (5 bases). Germline CDR1 is SGHVS and CDR2 is FQNEAQ. This CDR3 is 14 amino acids long. V gave up 0 bases and J gave up 3 bases, with 8 bases separating them. CDR3 loop: CASSLAGDYTEAFF. The CDR3 DNA sequence: TGTGCCAGCAGCTTAGCAGGGGACTACACTGAAGCTTTCTTT.

The chain combines TRBV28 with TRBJ2-5, with 14 nucleotides matching TRBD2. V was pared by 5 bases and J by 0 bases, with 8 bases of the junction left unmatched. This CDR3 region has 18 residues. Germline loops: CDR1 MDHEN, CDR2 SYDVKM. The CDR3 loop is CASSRGTSGGSYQETQYF. CDR3 sequence (DNA): TGTGCCAGCAGTCGCGGGACTAGCGGGGGCTCGTACCAAGAGACCCAGTACTTC.

This clone was detected a few times. The CDR3 region has the DNA TGTGCCAGCAGCTTTGGAATCTCCTACGAGCAGTACTTC. Protein product: CASSFGISYEQYF. The chain carries TRBV5-6 and TRBJ2-7; no definite D call. The ends were cut back, 2 bases at V and 0 bases at J, with 6 bases in the middle. In germline, CDR1 is SGHDT, CDR2 YYEEEE. The CDR3 covers 13 residues. Combining the CDR3 with reference TRBV5-6 and TRBJ2-7 gives the whole variable domain DAGVTQSPTHLIKTRGQQVTLRCSPKSGHDTVSWYQQALGQGPQFIFQYYEEEERQRGNFPDRFSGHQFPNYSSELNVNALLLGDSALYLCASSFGISYEQYFGPGTRLTVT.

The chain couples TRBV11-2 to TRBJ1-3; unclear D gene. V dropped 1 base and J dropped 0 bases, with 10 bases sitting between them. The CDR3 covers 16 residues. Germline loops: CDR1 SGHAT, CDR2 FQNNGV. CDR3 loop: CASSLVTGSSGNTIYF. The CDR3 DNA follows: TGTGCCAGCAGCTTAGTGACGGGGAGCTCTGGAAACACCATATATTTT.

Points on this clone: The germline gene is not matched at one end of the junction; a read error may be the cause. This chain joins TRBV7-7 and TRBJ2-5; D gene unclear. CDR3 size: 14 residues. The germline V gene encodes CDR1 SSHAT and CDR2 FNYEAQ (reference sequence). The CDR3 DNA follows: TGTGCTAGCAGCTTAAACTCGGTAGAAGAGACCCAGTACTTC. Translation gives CASSLNSVEETQYF.

The chain links TRBV11-2 to TRBJ2-5, with D possibly TRBD1 on 6 matching bases. CDR1 is SGHAT and CDR2 is FQNNGV in the germline V gene. The V and J ends lost 8 bases and 4 bases respectively, with 11 bases between them. The CDR3 is 12 residues long. The CDR3 coding sequence is TGTGCCAGCGCAGGGGCAAGAGAGACCCAGTACTTC. Its translation is CASAGARETQYF.

The chain employs TRBV7-2 and TRBJ1-2; 8 bases fit TRBD1. This CDR3 is 15 amino acids long. Trimming cost V 1 base and J 3 bases; bases outside gene matches: 4. CDR1 is SGHTA and CDR2 is FQGNSA in the germline V gene. DNA for the CDR3: TGTGCCAGCAGCTTAGAGACAGGGGTTTACTATGGCTACACCTTC. Translation: CASSLETGVYYGYTF.

This clone was counted only a few times. The genes are TRBV6-5 and TRBJ1-6; D is perhaps TRBD1 (6 bases). The CDR3 totals 13 residues. The germline CDR1 and CDR2 sequences are MNHEY and SVGAGI. Trimming removed 5 bases from V and 8 bases from J, with 10 bases in between. CDR3 sequence (DNA): TGTGCCAGCAGTAATACAGGGCATTCACCCCTCCACTTT. Translated: CASSNTGHSPLHF.

The rearrangement joins TRBV11-1 to TRBJ2-5, with 8 bases identical to TRBD1. Per the germline V gene, CDR1 is SGHAT and CDR2 is FQDESV (reference sequence). CDR3 length: 14 amino acids. The ends lost 5 bases at V and 2 bases at J; junction bases unmatched: 4. In DNA form, the CDR3 reads TGTGCCAGCAGCCGGGACAGGAGTCAAGAGACCCAGTACTTC. The encoded protein is CASSRDRSQETQYF.

This rearrangement joins TRBV6-6 to TRBJ1-2; 11 bases map to TRBD1. Germline CDR1 MNHNY, CDR2 SVGAGI (reference sequence). The CDR3 contains 14 residues. The trim removed 6 bases at V and 5 bases at J, leaving 5 bases unmatched. CDR3 nucleotide sequence: TGTGCCAGCAGGCCGGACAGGGGGCTTTATGGCTACACCTTC. This translates into CASRPDRGLYGYTF.

The chain has TRBV27 and TRBJ1-6, with a tentative D call TRBD1 (5 bases). V lost 6 bases, J lost 8 bases, and 8 bases lay in between. The V gene's germline CDR1 is MNHEY and CDR2 SMNVEV (reference sequence). This CDR3 is built from 12 residues. In nucleotides, the CDR3 is TGTGCCAGCAGACAACAGGATTCACCCCTCCACTTT. This codes for CASRQQDSPLHF.

This chain uses TRBV11-3 with TRBJ2-3; no definite D call. The V and J ends lost 0 bases and 3 bases respectively, with 7 bases between them. This CDR3 has 14 amino acids. CDR1 is SGHNT and CDR2 is YENEEA in the germline V gene. In DNA form, the CDR3 reads TGTGCCAGCAGCTTAGAGCCAGTTACAGATACGCAGTATTTT. This sequence encodes CASSLEPVTDTQYF. Filled out from reference TRBV11-3 and TRBJ2-3, the complete variable domain reads EAGVVQSPRYKIIEKKQPVAFWCNPISGHNTLYWYLQNLGQGPELLIRYENEEAVDDSQLPKDRFSAERLKGVDSTLKIQPAELGDSAVYLCASSLEPVTDTQYFGPGTRLTVL.

The chain carries TRBV7-9 and TRBJ1-4, with 9 bases aligning to TRBD1. The CDR3 runs to 15 residues. J was trimmed by 14 bases and V by 5 bases; bases with no gene match: 15. CDR1 SEHNR and CDR2 FQNEAQ come from the germline V gene (reference sequence). CDR3 in amino acids: CASSQDRGAMKGLFF. CDR3 bases: TGTGCCAGCAGCCAGGACAGGGGCGCAATGAAGGGTCTGTTTTTT.

By frequency in the sample, this clone is medium-sized. The rearrangement joins TRBV20-1 to TRBJ1-5; D uncertain. The CDR3 spans 10 residues. CDR1 is DFQATT, CDR2 SNEGSKA, per germline (reference sequence). The DNA of the CDR3 is TGCAGACGAGGCAATCAGCCCCAGCATTTT. Translated, it gives CRRGNQPQHF.

CDR3 sequence: CASSRTFTGGNEKLFF. The CDR3 nucleotides read TGTGCCAGCAGCCGGACGTTTACAGGCGGTAATGAAAAACTGTTTTTT. The chain employs TRBV5-6 and TRBJ1-4, with a weak D call TRBD1 (5 bases). Germline V gene data show CDR1 as SGHDT and CDR2 as YYEEEE. The CDR3 loop spans 16 amino acids. Trimming left V 4 bases short and J 4 bases short, with 17 bases between.

The V gene is TRBV29-1, the J gene TRBJ1-6; no clear D gene. Germline V lookup: CDR1 SQVTM, CDR2 ANQGSEA. CDR3 length: 13 amino acids. With 5 bases removed from V and 4 bases from J, the gap between germline ends came to 9 bases. CDR3 DNA sequence: TGCAGCGTTCGGACGGAATATAATTCACCCCTCCACTTT. Its translation is CSVRTEYNSPLHF.

On this clone itself: The sample contains more than one DNA sequence encoding this CDR3. The J gene is TRBJ1-5, the V gene TRBV9; no definite D call. This CDR3 spans 14 amino acids. The germline V and J ends were trimmed by 0 bases and 4 bases, with 8 bases remaining between them. Germline CDR1 SGDLS, CDR2 YYNGEE. CDR3 in amino acids: CASSVDGANQPQHF. The CDR3 region has the DNA TGTGCCAGCAGCGTAGATGGAGCTAATCAGCCCCAGCATTTT.

By sample fraction, this clone is medium-sized (0.01 to 0.1%). The chain couples TRBV7-9 to TRBJ2-2, with D perhaps TRBD1 (5 bases). Trimming removed 3 bases at V and 2 bases at J, with 13 bases between. This CDR3 spans 16 amino acids. Germline CDR1 is SEHNR and CDR2 is FQNEAQ (reference sequence). The CDR3 loop reads CASSFGQGFNTGELFF. In nucleotides, the CDR3 is TGTGCCAGCAGCTTCGGCCAGGGTTTTAACACCGGGGAGCTGTTTTTT. Combining the CDR3 with reference TRBV7-9 and TRBJ2-2 gives the whole variable domain DTGVSQNPRHKITKRGQNVTFRCDPISEHNRLYWYRQTLGQGPEFLTYFQNEAQLEKSRLLSDRFSAERPKGSFSTLEIQRTEQGDSAMYLCASSFGQGFNTGELFFGEGSRLTVL.

The J gene is TRBJ2-3, the V gene TRBV7-9; TRBD2 agrees at 9 bases. The CDR3 contains 14 residues. CDR1 SEHNR and CDR2 FQNEAQ come from the germline V gene (reference sequence). The trim removed 7 bases at V and 5 bases at J, leaving 7 bases unmatched. DNA for the CDR3: TGTGCCAGCACCCCTAGCGGGGCGGGAGATACGCAGTATTTT. Translating gives CASTPSGAGDTQYF. Based on the CDR3 plus reference TRBV7-9 and TRBJ2-3, the full variable domain is DTGVSQNPRHKITKRGQNVTFRCDPISEHNRLYWYRQTLGQGPEFLTYFQNEAQLEKSRLLSDRFSAERPKGSFSTLEIQRTEQGDSAMYLCASTPSGAGDTQYFGPGTRLTVL.

The chain employs TRBV5-1 and TRBJ2-1; 9 bases are shared with TRBD1. This CDR3 comprises 16 residues. Germline assignment: CDR1 SGHRS and CDR2 YFSETQ. Trimming at V came to 3 bases and at J to 5 bases, leaving 9 bases not matched to a gene. This CDR3 reads CASSSFQGQGNNEQFF. The CDR3 DNA follows: TGCGCCAGCAGCTCGTTTCAGGGACAGGGAAACAATGAGCAGTTCTTC.

V gene TRBV28 combines with J gene TRBJ1-2, with a tentative D call TRBD1 (5 bases). V lost 3 bases to trimming and J lost 3 bases, with 11 bases between them. There are 14 residues in the CDR3. Germline lookup yields CDR1 MDHEN and CDR2 SYDVKM. In nucleotides, the CDR3 is TGTGCCAGCAGTTTCCGGGGGGGTTACTATGGCTACACCTTC. Its translation: CASSFRGGYYGYTF.

This clone appeared once. The chain has TRBV5-1 and TRBJ1-2, with 9 bases matching TRBD1. Trimming cost V 0 bases and J 4 bases; bases outside gene matches: 4. There are 15 residues in the CDR3. Germline CDR1 SGHRS, CDR2 YFSETQ. The CDR3 loop is CASSLGGQGSYGYTF. Written as DNA, the CDR3 is TGCGCCAGCAGCTTGGGGGGACAGGGAAGCTATGGCTACACCTTC.

The V call is TRBV6-5, the J call TRBJ1-1; tentatively, D is TRBD1 (5 bases). CDR1 and CDR2 (germline): MNHEY, SVGAGI. The CDR3 has 15 amino acids. V was shortened by 0 bases and J by 6 bases, with 14 bases between the two germline ends. CDR3 DNA: TGTGCCAGCAGTTACTCGAATTGGGGACGCGCTGAAGCTTTCTTT. This encodes CASSYSNWGRAEAFF.

The rearrangement uses TRBV29-1 and TRBJ1-2; 8 bases fit TRBD1. Germline V gene sequence: CDR1 SQVTM, CDR2 ANQGSEA. CDR3 length equals 12 residues. Germline trimming cut 4 bases from V and 8 bases from J; bases unmatched to any gene: 6. The DNA of the CDR3 is TGCAGCGTTGGACAGGGGAGGGAGGGCTACACCTTC. Translation: CSVGQGREGYTF.

In its sample, this clone was seen a few times. This chain joins TRBV11-2 and TRBJ2-1; TRBD1 agrees at 8 bases. Trimming at V came to 5 bases and at J to 5 bases, leaving 5 bases not matched to a gene. The CDR3 runs 14 residues. Germline V CDR1 and CDR2: SGHAT, FQNNGV. The CDR3 protein is CASSPTTGDNEQFF. Here the CDR3 DNA reads TGTGCCAGCAGCCCGACGACAGGGGACAATGAGCAGTTCTTC.

V usage is TRBV2 and J usage is TRBJ2-7; 7 bases fit TRBD2. This CDR3 comprises 13 residues. The V and J ends lost 0 bases and 6 bases, in that order; junction bases with no gene match: 2. Germline CDR1 SNHLY, CDR2 FYNNEI. The CDR3 DNA follows: TGTGCCAGCAGTGAAGCGCCGGGGGGCGAGCAGTACGTC. This translates into CASSEAPGGEQYV.